These T cell receptor beta chains were read from a single sample in a study of shared clonotypes between healthy human individuals. Data came from immunoSEQ multiplex PCR; TCRdb stores just in-frame clones and leaves some out. The data show some 2 million clones, just under 95% seen once. The sample taken for sequencing was naive CD8+ T cells sorted from blood. These receptors originate from a young man in good health. Both conserved end residues are part of each CDR3. The order of the fields is clone size, V gene, CDR3 length, D gene, J gene, CDR3 protein, CDR3 DNA. D genes are given only for firm matches. Expanded clones are given a class, and other clones once, few, many or no size at all.

>NA|TRBV7-9|12|NA|TRBJ2-7
CASSSGTDEQYF
TGTGCCAGCAGCTCCGGGACTGACGAGCAGTACTTC
>NA|TRBV4-3|16|NA|TRBJ1-2
CASSQGVGGLNYGYTF
TGCGCCAGCAGCCAAGGTGTGGGGGGGCTTAACTATGGCTACACCTTC
>NA|TRBV4-3|17|TRBD2|TRBJ2-4
CASSQEEGSGTKNIQYF
TGCGCCAGCAGCCAAGAGGAGGGTAGCGGGACCAAAAACATTCAGTACTTC
>NA|TRBV4-1|16|NA|TRBJ2-7
CASSQDSRGASYEQYF
TGCGCCAGCAGCCAAGATTCTCGCGGGGCCTCCTACGAGCAGTACTTC
>NA|TRBV7-8|14|NA|TRBJ2-1
CASSRAAVGDEQFF
TGTGCCAGCAGCCGAGCGGCGGTGGGCGATGAGCAGTTCTTC
>once|TRBV7-6|14|NA|TRBJ2-5
CASSLGVQEETQYF
TGTGCCAGCAGCCTCGGGGTACAGGAGGAGACCCAGTACTTC
>NA|TRBV4-3|19|TRBD2|TRBJ2-2
CASSQDPTGGRGNTGELFF
TGCGCCAGCAGCCAAGACCCAACGGGAGGCCGTGGGAACACCGGGGAGCTGTTTTTT
>NA|TRBV7-2|17|NA|TRBJ2-7
CASSPSYGGQGSYEQYF
TGTGCCAGCAGCCCTTCCTATGGGGGGCAGGGGTCTTACGAGCAGTACTTC
>NA|TRBV30|16|NA|TRBJ2-6
CAWSVHSGFGANVLTF
TGTGCCTGGAGTGTGCACTCAGGGTTTGGGGCCAACGTCCTGACTTTC
>NA|TRBV4-1|16|TRBD1|TRBJ1-1
CASSQGQGVGNTEAFF
TGCGCCAGCAGCCAAGGACAGGGAGTCGGGAACACTGAAGCTTTCTTT
>NA|TRBV23-1|15|NA|TRBJ2-7
CASSQGGGITYEQYF
TGCGCCAGCAGTCAAGGCGGCGGGATTACCTACGAGCAGTACTTC
>NA|TRBV4-3|17|NA|TRBJ2-7
CASSQDRGAPADYEQYF
TGCGCCAGCAGCCAAGATAGGGGGGCCCCCGCAGACTACGAGCAGTACTTC
>NA|TRBV10-3|12|NA|TRBJ2-7
CAISESNYEQYF
TGTGCCATCAGTGAGTCGAACTACGAGCAGTACTTC
>NA|TRBV9|15|NA|TRBJ1-1
CASSVGPILNTEAFF
TGTGCCAGCAGCGTAGGCCCCATATTGAACACTGAAGCTTTCTTT
>NA|TRBV28|15|NA|TRBJ2-7
CASSFNLNRSYEQYF
TGTGCCAGCAGTTTCAATTTGAACAGGTCCTACGAGCAGTACTTC
>NA|TRBV6-5|14|NA|TRBJ2-2
CASSYGQGPGELFF
TGTGCCAGCAGTTACGGGCAGGGACCCGGGGAGCTGTTTTTT
>NA|TRBV4-3|13|NA|TRBJ2-7
CASSQDVGYEQYF
TGCGCCAGCAGCCAAGATGTGGGCTACGAGCAGTACTTC
>NA|TRBV2|16|TRBD1|TRBJ2-3
CASSDLGTGDTDTQYF
TGTGCCAGCAGTGACCTGGGGACAGGGGATACAGATACGCAGTATTTT
>NA|TRBV27|14|TRBD2|TRBJ2-3
CASIGLAGADTQYF
TGTGCCAGCATTGGTCTAGCGGGGGCAGATACGCAGTATTTT
>NA|TRBV6-5|14|TRBD1|TRBJ1-2
CASSLDREDYGYTF
TGTGCCAGCAGTTTGGACAGGGAAGACTATGGCTACACCTTC